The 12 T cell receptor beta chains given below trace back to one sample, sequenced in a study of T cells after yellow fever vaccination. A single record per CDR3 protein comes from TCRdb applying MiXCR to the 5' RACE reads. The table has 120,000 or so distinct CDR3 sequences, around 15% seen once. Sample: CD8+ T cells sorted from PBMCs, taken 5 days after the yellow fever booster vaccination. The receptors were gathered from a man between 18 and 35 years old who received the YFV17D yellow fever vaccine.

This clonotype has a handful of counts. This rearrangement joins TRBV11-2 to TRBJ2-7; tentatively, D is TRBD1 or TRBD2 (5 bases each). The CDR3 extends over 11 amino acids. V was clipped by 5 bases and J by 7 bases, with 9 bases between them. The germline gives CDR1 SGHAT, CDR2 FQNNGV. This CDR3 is CASSPRGEQYF. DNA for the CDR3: TGTGCCAGCAGCCCGAGGGGTGAGCAGTACTTC.

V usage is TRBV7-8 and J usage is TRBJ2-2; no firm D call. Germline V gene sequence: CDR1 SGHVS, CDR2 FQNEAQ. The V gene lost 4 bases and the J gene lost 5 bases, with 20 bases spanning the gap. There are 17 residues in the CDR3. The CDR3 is CASSSLGGRGRTGELFF. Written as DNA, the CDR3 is TGTGCCAGCAGCTCCCTCGGTGGGCGCGGTAGGACCGGGGAGCTGTTTTTT.

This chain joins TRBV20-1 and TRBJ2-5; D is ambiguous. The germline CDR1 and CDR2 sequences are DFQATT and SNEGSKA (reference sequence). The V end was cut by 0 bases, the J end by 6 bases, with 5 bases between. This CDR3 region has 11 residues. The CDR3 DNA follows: TGCAGTGCTAGAGATATAAAGACCCAGTACTTC. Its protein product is CSARDIKTQYF.

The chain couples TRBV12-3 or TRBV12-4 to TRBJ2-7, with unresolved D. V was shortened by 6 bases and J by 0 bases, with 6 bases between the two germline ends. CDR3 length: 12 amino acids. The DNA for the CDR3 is TGTGCCAGCAGCTCGGTCTCCTACGAGCAGTACTTC. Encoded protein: CASSSVSYEQYF.

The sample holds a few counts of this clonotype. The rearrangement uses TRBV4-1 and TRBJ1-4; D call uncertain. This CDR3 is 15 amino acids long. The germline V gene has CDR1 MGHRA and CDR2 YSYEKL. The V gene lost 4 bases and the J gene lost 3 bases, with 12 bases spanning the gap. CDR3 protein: CASSPTSGANEKLFF. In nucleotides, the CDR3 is TGCGCCAGCAGCCCGACCTCTGGGGCTAATGAAAAACTGTTTTTT.

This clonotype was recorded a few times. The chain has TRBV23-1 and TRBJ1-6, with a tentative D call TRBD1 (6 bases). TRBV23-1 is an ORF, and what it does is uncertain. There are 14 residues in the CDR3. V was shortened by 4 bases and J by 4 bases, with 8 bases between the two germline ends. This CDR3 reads CASSPGQYNSPLHF. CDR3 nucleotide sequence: TGCGCCAGCAGTCCCGGACAGTATAATTCACCCCTCCACTTT.

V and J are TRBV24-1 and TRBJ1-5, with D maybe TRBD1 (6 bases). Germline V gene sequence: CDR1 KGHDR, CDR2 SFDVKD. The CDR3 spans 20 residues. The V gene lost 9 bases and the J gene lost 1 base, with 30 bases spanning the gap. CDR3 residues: CATSEAAGARGLLSNQPQHF. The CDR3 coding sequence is TGTGCCACCTCCGAGGCGGCAGGGGCCCGAGGACTATTGAGCAATCAGCCCCAGCATTTT.

DNA of the CDR3: TGTGCCACCAGCCCACCACCCTCGACAGGTCAAATGAACACTGAAGCTTTCTTT. It yields the protein CATSPPPSTGQMNTEAFF. The chain employs TRBV15 and TRBJ1-1, with TRBD1 as a possible D gene (6 bases). The ends were cut back, 5 bases at V and 0 bases at J, with 22 bases in the middle. This CDR3 is 18 amino acids long. Germline values: CDR1 LNHNV, CDR2 YYDKDF (reference sequence).

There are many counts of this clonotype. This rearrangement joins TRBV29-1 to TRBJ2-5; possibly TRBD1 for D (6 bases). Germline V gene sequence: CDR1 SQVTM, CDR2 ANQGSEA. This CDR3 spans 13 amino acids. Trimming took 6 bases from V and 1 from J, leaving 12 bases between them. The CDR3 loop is CSVTRDTQETQYF. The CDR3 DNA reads TGCAGCGTGACCCGGGACACCCAAGAGACCCAGTACTTC.

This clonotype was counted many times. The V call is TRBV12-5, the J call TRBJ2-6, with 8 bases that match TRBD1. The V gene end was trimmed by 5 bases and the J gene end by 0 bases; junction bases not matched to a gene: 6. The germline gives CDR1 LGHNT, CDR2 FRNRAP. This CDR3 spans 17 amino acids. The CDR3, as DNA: TGTGCTAGTGGTCAGGGGGCCGTATCCTCTGGGGCCAACGTCCTGACTTTC. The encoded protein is CASGQGAVSSGANVLTF.

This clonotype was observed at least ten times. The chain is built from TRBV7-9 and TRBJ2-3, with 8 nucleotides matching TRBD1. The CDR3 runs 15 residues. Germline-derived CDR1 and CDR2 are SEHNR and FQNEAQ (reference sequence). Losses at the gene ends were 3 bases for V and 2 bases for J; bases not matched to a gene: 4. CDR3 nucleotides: TGTGCCAGCAGCTTTCGGGACAGGCTCACAGATACGCAGTATTTT. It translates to CASSFRDRLTDTQYF.

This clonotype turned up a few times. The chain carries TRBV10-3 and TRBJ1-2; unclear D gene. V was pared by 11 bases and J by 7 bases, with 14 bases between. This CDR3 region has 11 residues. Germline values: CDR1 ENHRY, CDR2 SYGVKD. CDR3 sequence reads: CAAPLGGGYTF. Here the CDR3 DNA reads TGTGCCGCACCTTTGGGTGGTGGCTACACCTTC.